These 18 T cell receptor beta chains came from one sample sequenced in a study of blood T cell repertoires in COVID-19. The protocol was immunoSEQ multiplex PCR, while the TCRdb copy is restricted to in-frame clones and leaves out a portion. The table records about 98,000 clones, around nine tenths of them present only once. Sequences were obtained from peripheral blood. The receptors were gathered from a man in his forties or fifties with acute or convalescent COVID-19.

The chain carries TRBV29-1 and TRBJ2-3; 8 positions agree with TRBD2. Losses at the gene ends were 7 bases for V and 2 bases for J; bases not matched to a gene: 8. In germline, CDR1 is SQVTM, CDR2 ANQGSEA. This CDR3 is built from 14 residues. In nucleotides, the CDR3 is TGCAGCGCAGCTCTAGCGGGCCACACAGATACGCAGTATTTT. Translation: CSAALAGHTDTQYF.

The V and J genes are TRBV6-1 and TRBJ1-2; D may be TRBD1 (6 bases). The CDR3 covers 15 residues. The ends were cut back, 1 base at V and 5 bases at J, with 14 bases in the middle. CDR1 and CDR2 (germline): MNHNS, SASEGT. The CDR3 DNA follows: TGTGCCAGCAGTGAAGGGACAGCCTCCTCATATGGCTACACCTTC. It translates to CASSEGTASSYGYTF.

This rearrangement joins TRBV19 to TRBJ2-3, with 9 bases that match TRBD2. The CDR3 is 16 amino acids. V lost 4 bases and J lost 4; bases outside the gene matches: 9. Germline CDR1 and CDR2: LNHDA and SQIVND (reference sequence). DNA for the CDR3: TGTGCCAGTAGTAAGATAGCGGGAGCCGTCCCAGATACGCAGTATTTT. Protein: CASSKIAGAVPDTQYF.

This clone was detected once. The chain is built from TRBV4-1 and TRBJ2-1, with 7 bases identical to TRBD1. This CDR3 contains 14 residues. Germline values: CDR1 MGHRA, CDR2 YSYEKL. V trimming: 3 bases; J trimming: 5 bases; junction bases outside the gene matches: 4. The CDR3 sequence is CASSHRTGDNEQFF. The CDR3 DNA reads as TGCGCCAGCAGCCATCGCACAGGGGACAATGAGCAGTTCTTC.

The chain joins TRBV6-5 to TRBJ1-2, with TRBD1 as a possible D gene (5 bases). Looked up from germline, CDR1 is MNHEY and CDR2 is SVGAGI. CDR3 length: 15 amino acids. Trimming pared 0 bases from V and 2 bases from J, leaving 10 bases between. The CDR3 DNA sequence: TGTGCCAGCAGTTACTCGTTTGCAGGGAACTATGGCTACACCTTC. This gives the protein CASSYSFAGNYGYTF.

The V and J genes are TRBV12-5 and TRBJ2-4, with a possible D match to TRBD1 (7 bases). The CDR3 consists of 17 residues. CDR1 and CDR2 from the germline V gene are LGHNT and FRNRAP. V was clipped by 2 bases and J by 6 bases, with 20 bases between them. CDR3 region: CASGLQGGVGEANIQYF. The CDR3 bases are TGTGCTAGTGGTTTGCAGGGGGGCGTCGGGGAGGCAAACATTCAGTACTTC.

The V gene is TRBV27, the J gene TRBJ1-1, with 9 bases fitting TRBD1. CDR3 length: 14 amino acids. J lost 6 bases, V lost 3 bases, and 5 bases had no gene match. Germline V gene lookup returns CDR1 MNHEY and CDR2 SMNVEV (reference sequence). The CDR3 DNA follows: TGTGCCAGCAGTTTCACAGGGGGCTATGCTGAAGCTTTCTTT. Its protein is CASSFTGGYAEAFF.

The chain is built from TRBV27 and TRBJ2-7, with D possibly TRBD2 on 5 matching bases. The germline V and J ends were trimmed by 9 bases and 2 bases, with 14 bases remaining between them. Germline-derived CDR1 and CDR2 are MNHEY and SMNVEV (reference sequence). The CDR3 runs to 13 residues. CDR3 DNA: TGTGCCAGTAGGACCAGCGGCACCTACGAGCAGTACTTC. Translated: CASRTSGTYEQYF.

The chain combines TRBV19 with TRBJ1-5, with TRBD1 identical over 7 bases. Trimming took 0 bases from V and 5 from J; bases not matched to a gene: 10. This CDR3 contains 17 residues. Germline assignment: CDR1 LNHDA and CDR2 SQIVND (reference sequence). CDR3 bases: TGTGCCAGTAGTATAGATCGAGGGGGCCAGGGACATCAGCCCCAGCATTTT. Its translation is CASSIDRGGQGHQPQHF.

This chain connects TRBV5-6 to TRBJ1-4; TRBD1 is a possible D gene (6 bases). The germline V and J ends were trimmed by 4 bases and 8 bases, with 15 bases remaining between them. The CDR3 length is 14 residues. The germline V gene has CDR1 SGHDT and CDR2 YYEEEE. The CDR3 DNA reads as TGTGCCAGCAGCCGCCGGGGGGCGAAGGAAAAACTGTTTTTT. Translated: CASSRRGAKEKLFF.

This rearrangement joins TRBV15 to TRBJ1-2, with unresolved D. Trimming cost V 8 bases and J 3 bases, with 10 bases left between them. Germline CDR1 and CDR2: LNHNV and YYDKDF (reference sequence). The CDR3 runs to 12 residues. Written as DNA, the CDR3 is TGTGCCACCTCGACAACTGACTATGGCTACACCTTC. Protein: CATSTTDYGYTF.

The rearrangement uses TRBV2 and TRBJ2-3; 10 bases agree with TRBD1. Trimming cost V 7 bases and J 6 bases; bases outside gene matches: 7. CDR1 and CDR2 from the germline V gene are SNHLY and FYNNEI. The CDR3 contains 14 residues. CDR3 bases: TGTGCCAGCATGAGACAGGGGGCGCTGGATACGCAGTATTTT. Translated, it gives CASMRQGALDTQYF.

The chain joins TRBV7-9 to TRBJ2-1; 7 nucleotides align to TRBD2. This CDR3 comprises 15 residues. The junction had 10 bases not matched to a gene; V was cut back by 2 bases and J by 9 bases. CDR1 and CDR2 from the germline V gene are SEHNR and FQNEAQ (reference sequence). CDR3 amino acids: CASSLMGGGESEQFF. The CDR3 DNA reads TGTGCCAGCAGCTTAATGGGGGGAGGGGAATCTGAGCAGTTCTTC.

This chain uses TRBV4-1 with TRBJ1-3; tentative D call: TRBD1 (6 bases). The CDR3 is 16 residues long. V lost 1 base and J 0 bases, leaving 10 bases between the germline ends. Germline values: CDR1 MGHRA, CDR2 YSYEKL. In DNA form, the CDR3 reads TGCGCCAGCAGCCAAGCCGGGACAAACTCTGGAAACACCATATATTTT. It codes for CASSQAGTNSGNTIYF.

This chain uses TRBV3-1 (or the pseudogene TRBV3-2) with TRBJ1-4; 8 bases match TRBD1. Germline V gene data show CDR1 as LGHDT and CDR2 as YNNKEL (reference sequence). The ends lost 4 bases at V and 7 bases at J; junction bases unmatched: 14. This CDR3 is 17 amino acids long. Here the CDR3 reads CASSRGSGGGIFEKLFF. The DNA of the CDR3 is TGTGCCAGCAGCCGAGGATCAGGGGGCGGGATCTTTGAAAAACTGTTTTTT.

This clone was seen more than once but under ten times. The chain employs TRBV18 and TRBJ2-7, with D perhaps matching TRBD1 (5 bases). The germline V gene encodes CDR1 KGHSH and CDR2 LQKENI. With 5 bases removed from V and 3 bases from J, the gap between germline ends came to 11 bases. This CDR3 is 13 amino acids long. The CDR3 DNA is TGTGCCAGCTCATCAGGGATTTACTACGAGCAGTACTTC. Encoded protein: CASSSGIYYEQYF.

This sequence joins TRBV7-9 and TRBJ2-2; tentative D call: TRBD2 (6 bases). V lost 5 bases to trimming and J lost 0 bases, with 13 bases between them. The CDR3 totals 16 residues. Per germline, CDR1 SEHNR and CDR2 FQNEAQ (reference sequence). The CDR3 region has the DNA TGTGCCAGCAGCCGGGCCGGGACTGCGAACACCGGGGAGCTGTTTTTT. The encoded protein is CASSRAGTANTGELFF.

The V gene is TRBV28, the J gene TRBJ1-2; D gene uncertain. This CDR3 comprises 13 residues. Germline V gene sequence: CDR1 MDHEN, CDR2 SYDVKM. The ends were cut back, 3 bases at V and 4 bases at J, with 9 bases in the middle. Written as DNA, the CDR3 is TGTGCCAGCAGTTTGTACAGTAGCTATGGCTACACCTTC. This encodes CASSLYSSYGYTF.